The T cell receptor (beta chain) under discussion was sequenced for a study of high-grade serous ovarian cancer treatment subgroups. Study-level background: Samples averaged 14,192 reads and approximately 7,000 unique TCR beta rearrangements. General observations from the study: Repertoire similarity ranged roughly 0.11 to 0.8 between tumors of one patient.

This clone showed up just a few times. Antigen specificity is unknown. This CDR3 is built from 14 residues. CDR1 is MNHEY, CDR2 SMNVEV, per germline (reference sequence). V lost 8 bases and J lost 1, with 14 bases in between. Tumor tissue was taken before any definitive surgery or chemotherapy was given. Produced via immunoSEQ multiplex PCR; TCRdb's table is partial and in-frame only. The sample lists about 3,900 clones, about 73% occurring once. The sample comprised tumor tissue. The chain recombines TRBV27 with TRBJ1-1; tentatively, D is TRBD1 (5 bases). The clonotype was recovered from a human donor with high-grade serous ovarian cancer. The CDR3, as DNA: TGTGCCAGCGGTACCGCGGGACCGAACACTGAAGCTTTCTTT. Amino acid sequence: CASGTAGPNTEAFF.